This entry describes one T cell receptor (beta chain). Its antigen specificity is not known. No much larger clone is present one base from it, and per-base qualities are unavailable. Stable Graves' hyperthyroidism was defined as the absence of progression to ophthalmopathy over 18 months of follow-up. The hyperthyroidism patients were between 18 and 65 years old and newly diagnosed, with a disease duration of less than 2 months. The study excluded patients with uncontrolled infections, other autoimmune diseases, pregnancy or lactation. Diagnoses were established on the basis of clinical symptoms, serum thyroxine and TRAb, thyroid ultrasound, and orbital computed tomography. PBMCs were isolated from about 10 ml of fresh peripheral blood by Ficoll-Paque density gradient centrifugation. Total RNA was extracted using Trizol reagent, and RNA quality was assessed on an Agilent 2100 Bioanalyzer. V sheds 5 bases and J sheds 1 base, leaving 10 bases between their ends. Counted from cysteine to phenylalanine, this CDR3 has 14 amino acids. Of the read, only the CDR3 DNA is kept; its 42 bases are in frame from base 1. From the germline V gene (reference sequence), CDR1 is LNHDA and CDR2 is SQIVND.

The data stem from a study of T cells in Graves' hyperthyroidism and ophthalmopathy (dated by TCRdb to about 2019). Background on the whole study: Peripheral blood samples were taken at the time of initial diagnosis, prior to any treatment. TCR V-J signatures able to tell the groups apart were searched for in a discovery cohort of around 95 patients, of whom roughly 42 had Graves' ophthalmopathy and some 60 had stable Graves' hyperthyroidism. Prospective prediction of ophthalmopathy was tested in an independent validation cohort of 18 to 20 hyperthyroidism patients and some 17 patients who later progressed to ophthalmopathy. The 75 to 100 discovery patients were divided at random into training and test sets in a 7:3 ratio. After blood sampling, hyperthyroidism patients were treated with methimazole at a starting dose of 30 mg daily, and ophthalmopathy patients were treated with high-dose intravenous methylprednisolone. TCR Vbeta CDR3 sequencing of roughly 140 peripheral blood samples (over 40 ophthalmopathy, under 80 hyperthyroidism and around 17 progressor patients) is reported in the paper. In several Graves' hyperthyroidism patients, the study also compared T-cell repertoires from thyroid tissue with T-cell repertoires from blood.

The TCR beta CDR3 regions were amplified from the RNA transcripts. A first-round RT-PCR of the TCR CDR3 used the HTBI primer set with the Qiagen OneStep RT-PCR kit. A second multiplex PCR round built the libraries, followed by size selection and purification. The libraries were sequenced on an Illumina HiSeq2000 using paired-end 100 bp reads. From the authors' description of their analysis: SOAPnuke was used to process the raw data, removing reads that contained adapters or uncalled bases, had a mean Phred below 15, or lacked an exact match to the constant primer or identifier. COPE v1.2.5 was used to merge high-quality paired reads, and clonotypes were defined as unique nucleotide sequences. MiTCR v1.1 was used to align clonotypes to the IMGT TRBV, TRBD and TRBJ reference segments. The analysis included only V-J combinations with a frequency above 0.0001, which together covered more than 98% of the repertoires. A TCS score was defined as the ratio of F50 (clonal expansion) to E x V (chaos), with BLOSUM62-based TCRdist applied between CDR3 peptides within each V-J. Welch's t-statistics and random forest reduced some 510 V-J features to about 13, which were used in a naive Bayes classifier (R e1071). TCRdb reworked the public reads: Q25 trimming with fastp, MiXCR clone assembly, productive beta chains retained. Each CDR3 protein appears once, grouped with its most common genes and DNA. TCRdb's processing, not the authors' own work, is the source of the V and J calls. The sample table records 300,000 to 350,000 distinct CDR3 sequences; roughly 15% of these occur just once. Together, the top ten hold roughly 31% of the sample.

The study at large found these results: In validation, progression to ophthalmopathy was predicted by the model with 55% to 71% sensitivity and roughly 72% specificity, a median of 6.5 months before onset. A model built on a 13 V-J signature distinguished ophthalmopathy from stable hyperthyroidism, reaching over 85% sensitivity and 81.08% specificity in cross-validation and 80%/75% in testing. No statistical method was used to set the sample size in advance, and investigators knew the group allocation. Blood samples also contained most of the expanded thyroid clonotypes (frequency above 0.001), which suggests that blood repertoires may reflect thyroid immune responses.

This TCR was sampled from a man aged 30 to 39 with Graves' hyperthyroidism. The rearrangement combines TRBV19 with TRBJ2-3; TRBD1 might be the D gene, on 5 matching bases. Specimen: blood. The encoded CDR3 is CASSPLQGTDTQYF. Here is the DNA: TGTGCCAGTAGTCCCCTACAGGGCACAGATACGCAGTATTTT.